Sequencing of this TCR beta chain was carried out in a study of OX40 agonist ivuxolimab in advanced cancers. Study details: Patients were dosed with the agonistic anti-OX40 (CD134) antibody ivuxolimab. Past anti-PD-1, anti-PD-L1 or anti-CTLA-4 therapy was accepted, and roughly 40% had received some. Of mixed ages from about 23 to 79 and averaging roughly 66 years, the group was about 86% male. General study findings and limits: Patients with a partial response at 0.1-3.0 mg/kg had among the lowest clonal expansion.

TCRdb's copy holds only in-frame clones and misses some; the assay was immunoSEQ multiplex PCR. The table includes about 99,000 clones, roughly 95% detected once. With regard to this clone: No antigen is known for it.

The germline gives CDR1 MNHEY, CDR2 SMNVEV (reference sequence). The CDR3 runs 15 residues. Losses at the gene ends were 0 bases for V and 7 bases for J; bases not matched to a gene: 9. The specimen comprised CD4+ or CD8+ T cells sorted from blood, sampled in a trial of the OX40 agonist ivuxolimab. This receptor was identified in an adult with an advanced solid tumor such as melanoma, head and neck, liver or kidney cancer. V is TRBV27 and J is TRBJ2-7; 7 positions agree with TRBD1. CDR3 nucleotides: TGTGCCAGCAGTTTATCGACAGGGTCCCTACGTGAGCAGTACTTC. It translates to CASSLSTGSLREQYF.